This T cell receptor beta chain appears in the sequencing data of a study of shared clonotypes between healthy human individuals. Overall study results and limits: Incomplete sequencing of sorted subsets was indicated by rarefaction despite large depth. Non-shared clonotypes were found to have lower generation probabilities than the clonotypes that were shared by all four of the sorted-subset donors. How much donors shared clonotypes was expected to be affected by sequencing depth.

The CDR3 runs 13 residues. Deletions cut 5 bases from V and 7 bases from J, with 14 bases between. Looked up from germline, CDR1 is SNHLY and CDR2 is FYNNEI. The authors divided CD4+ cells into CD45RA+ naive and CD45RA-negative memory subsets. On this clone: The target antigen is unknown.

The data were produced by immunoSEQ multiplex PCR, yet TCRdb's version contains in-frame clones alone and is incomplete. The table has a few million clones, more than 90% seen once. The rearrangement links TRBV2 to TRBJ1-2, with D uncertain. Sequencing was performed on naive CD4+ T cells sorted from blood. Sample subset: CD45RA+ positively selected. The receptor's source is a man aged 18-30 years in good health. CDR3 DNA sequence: TGTGCCAGCAGTTCCCGCGAACTGGCTGGCTACACCTTC. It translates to CASSSRELAGYTF.